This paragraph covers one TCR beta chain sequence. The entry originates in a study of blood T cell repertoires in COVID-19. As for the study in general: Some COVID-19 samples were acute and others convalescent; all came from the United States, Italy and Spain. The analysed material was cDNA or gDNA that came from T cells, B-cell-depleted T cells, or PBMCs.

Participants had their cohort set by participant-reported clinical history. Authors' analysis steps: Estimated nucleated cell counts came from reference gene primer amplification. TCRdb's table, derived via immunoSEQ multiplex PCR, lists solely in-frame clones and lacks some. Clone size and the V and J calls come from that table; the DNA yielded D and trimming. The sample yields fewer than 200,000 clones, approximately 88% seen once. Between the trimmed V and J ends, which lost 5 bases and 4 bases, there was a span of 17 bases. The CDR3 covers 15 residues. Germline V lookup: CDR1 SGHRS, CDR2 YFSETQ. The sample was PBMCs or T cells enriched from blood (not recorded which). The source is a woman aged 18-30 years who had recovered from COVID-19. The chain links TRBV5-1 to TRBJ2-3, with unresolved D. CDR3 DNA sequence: TGCGCCAGCAGTTCGGATGGAGACGTATCAGATACGCAGTATTTT. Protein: CASSSDGDVSDTQYF. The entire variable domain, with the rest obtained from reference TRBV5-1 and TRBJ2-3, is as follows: KAGVTQTPRYLIKTRGQQVTLSCSPISGHRSVSWYQQTPGQGLQFLFEYFSETQRNKGNFPGRFSGRQFSNSRSEMNVSTLELGDSALYLCASSSDGDVSDTQYFGPGTRLTVL.